The rows below give T cell receptor beta chains drawn from one sample of a study of beta chain features in type 1 diabetes. Profiled with immunoSEQ multiplex PCR; TCRdb holds only in-frame clones, not every one. The repertoire holds 600,000 or so clones, around 12% seen once, with more than 0.1% in the top ten. Sequencing was performed on naive CD4+ T cells from blood. These receptors were collected from a man aged 30 to 45 with type 1 diabetes. Both conserved end residues are trimmed from each CDR3.

TRBV29-1	TRBJ2-3	SVDQAGGQDTQY
TRBV4-2	TRBJ2-7	ASSQAGPIISYEQY
TRBV27	TRBJ1-5	ASSPGRANQPQH
TRBV4-3	TRBJ1-2	ASSRQGQGGYGYT
TRBV5-1	TRBJ2-5	ASSPRPGARTQETQY
TRBV2	TRBJ1-6	ASSEGQGNSPLH
TRBV1	TRBJ2-7	TSSLEGVAPYEQY
TRBV4-3	TRBJ1-5	ASSQDLQGYNQPQH
TRBV18	TRBJ2-1	ASSRDTSREQF
TRBV27	TRBJ1-5	ASSPDPGGGNQPQH
TRBV27	TRBJ2-7	ASSRTGQHVGEQY
TRBV11-2	TRBJ2-7	ASSFPYRDEQY